This T cell receptor beta chain derives from a study of blood T cell repertoires in COVID-19. The CDR3 has 18 residues. Trimming cost V 2 bases and J 3 bases; bases outside gene matches: 7. Germline V lookup: CDR1 LNHNV, CDR2 YYDKDF (reference sequence). Per the authors' pipeline: Scientists estimated how many nucleated cells there were by amplifying reference gene primers. Method: immunoSEQ multiplex PCR; TCRdb's copy keeps in-frame clones and lacks some. V and J calls and clone size come straight from that table; D and trimming were deduced from the DNA. Of about 150,000 clones detected, roughly three quarters appear once; the ten largest clones hold 6%. Participants spanned ages about 18 to 90 years and resided in 20 to 30 US areas. Participant-given clinical history determined each cohort assignment.

The chain links TRBV15 to TRBJ2-3; 14 nucleotides align to TRBD2. Sequencing was carried out using PBMCs or T cells enriched from blood (not recorded which). The clonotype was recovered from a woman in her fifties or sixties who had recovered from COVID-19. CDR3 loop: CATSRLGLAGVGTDTQYF. CDR3 nucleotides: TGTGCCACCAGCAGATTGGGACTAGCGGGGGTCGGGACAGATACGCAGTATTTT.